This T cell receptor (beta chain) was recovered during a study of graft-versus-host responses after intestinal transplantation (dated by TCRdb to about 2021). Background on the whole study: Multivisceral, liver-intestinal, or isolated intestinal transplants were received by the recipients. Anti-thymocyte globulin induction was given to all recipients, followed by maintenance tacrolimus and steroids for two to four years. Instead of going to the commercial service, samples from a few later patients were sequenced in-house on an Illumina MiSeq and processed with MiXCR. A cohort of 24 intestinal transplant recipients, including one retransplant, was enrolled, and a few patients lacking pretransplant specimens were excluded. A peak of at least 4% donor T cells among recipient peripheral blood mononuclear cells was the definition used for donor T cell macrochimerism. To identify alloreactive clones, pre-transplant mixed lymphocyte reaction products were sequenced and compared with unstimulated pre-transplant donor and recipient T cells. Graft-versus-host and host-versus-graft alloreactive T cell clones were tracked in the graft, circulation and bone marrow after intestinal transplantation using bulk TCR-beta CDR3 sequencing. The paper as a whole reports these results and caveats: Patients with donor T cell macrochimerism had high GvH to HvG T cell clonal ratios in their allografts. The relatively low number and heterogeneity of intestinal transplant patients limited the conclusions. Early after transplant, peak levels of circulating GvH clones were found to be associated with declines in HvG clones. GvH clones turned up in recipient bone marrow, with some appearing earlier in ileal mucosa or blood, a pattern consistent with an intestinal mucosal origin.

CDR1 and CDR2 were assigned from the germline V gene (reference sequence) as SEHNR and FQNEAQ. Ends trimmed: V by 8 bases, J by 8 bases; bases unmatched to a gene: 14. There are 15 amino acids in the CDR3, from cysteine to phenylalanine inclusive. The CDR3 DNA has 45 bases and is translated from base 1. Preparation of the library involved the immunoSEQ multiplex PCR assay. For most patients, genomic DNA was isolated with the Qiagen DNeasy Blood and Tissue Kit and sent frozen to Adaptive Biotechnologies for TCR sequencing. For most patients, high-throughput TCR-beta CDR3 sequencing of genomic DNA was performed by Adaptive Biotechnologies. Per the original workflow: Adaptive's ImmunoSEQ software was the source of the TCR sequencing data for 18 patients, while a few other patients were processed with MiXCR and VDJtools. To correct CD4 versus CD8 sorting errors, any sequence found in both subsets at a frequency ratio below 5:1 was removed. CDR3 nucleotide sequences shared between donor and recipient were removed because the origin of such sequences could not be assigned. To be classed as alloreactive, a clone needed at least 2-fold expansion over unstimulated cells and a minimum CFSE-low frequency of 0.002% (template counts) or 0.001% (read counts). Clones were considered mappable if detected in sequenced pre-transplant spleen, lymph node, or MLR CFSE-low populations of the donor or recipient. The cumulative frequency of alloreactive clones was calculated as a percentage of all sequences, weighted by copy number. Here the immuneACCESS table is served through TCRdb, limited to in-frame sequences with V and J called. Missing clones are a known gap in these copies; in checked studies unresolved V genes cover under half, and the rest lacks a known reason. The V and J calls and clone size come from that table; D and trimming were worked out from the DNA. In all, the sample holds about 90,000 clones, and around 84% of those were seen once. The ten biggest clones cover roughly 0.8% of the sample.

This clone showed up just once. It lacks a known antigen. One base away there is no much larger clone; base qualities are not given. In the paper's terms, the time point label means: cells obtained before transplantation from donor or recipient. CD3+CD4+ and CD3+CD8+ populations were FACS-sorted from unstimulated pre-transplant donor and recipient cells taken from spleen or lymph nodes. Sequencing used unstimulated CD4+ T cells sorted from spleen or lymph node cells, obtained before intestinal transplant. The TCR sequence derives from a human donor who received an intestinal transplant. The sequence links TRBV7-9 to TRBJ2-2, and 7 junctional nucleotides match TRBD2. The CDR3 loop reads CASPLPKRGLGELFF. The nucleotides are TGTGCCAGCCCTCTCCCCAAGCGGGGCTTGGGGGAGCTGTTTTTT.